This passage covers 23 T cell receptor beta chains from one sample sequenced in a study of blood T cell repertoires in COVID-19. The method was immunoSEQ multiplex PCR; TCRdb's version includes in-frame clones alone and lacks a portion of them. The data hold over 110,000 clones, with about 91% observed a single time. Material: peripheral blood. These TCRs come from a human donor in a cohort sampled during active COVID-19.

J is TRBJ2-3 and V is TRBV6-5; D is perhaps TRBD1 (6 bases). The ends were cut back, 6 bases at V and 1 base at J, with 14 bases in the middle. CDR1 MNHEY and CDR2 SVGAGI come from the germline V gene. The CDR3 length is 15 residues. CDR3 sequence reads: CASSRRGRGTDTQYF. CDR3 nucleotides: TGTGCCAGCAGCCGCAGGGGTCGGGGCACAGATACGCAGTATTTT.

The chain uses TRBV7-6 and TRBJ2-3, with 9 bases identical to TRBD2. The CDR3 is made up of 15 amino acids. V lost 5 bases, J lost 1 base, and 4 bases stayed unmatched. Germline V CDR1 and CDR2: SGHVS, FNYEAQ. The CDR3 here is CASSTRLAGTDTQYF. The CDR3 DNA reads TGTGCCAGCAGCACGCGACTAGCGGGCACAGATACGCAGTATTTT.

V usage is TRBV5-1 and J usage is TRBJ1-1, with 9 bases matching TRBD1. The CDR3 contains 15 residues. The germline CDR1 and CDR2 sequences are SGHRS and YFSETQ. After removal of 0 bases from V and 4 bases from J, the junction contained 4 bases not matched to a gene. CDR3 nucleotides: TGCGCCAGCAGCTTGGAGGACAGGGGAGGCACTGAAGCTTTCTTT. It encodes CASSLEDRGGTEAFF.

The chain has TRBV10-2 and TRBJ2-5, with D tentatively TRBD2 (6 bases). CDR3 size: 13 residues. V shed 4 bases and J shed 7 bases, with 13 bases lying between them. The germline V gene has CDR1 WSHSY and CDR2 SAAADI. CDR3 in amino acids: CASSGGTLGTQYF. CDR3 sequence (DNA): TGCGCCAGCAGTGGGGGGACTCTAGGGACCCAGTACTTC.

This chain connects TRBV24-1 to TRBJ2-3; D might be TRBD1 (6 bases). Between the trimmed V and J ends, which lost 5 bases and 3 bases, there was a span of 8 bases. CDR1 is KGHDR and CDR2 is SFDVKD in the germline V gene. The CDR3 has 13 amino acids. The CDR3 sequence is CATSVTGTDTQYF. The CDR3 DNA sequence: TGTGCCACCAGTGTTACAGGGACAGATACGCAGTATTTT.

The rearrangement joins TRBV3-1 (or the pseudogene TRBV3-2) to TRBJ1-2; D remains ambiguous. CDR1 and CDR2 (germline): LGHDT, YNNKEL (reference sequence). The CDR3 consists of 13 residues. The V and J ends lost 5 bases and 8 bases respectively, with 15 bases between them. The CDR3 reads CASSIDWAGGYTF. CDR3 in DNA: TGTGCCAGCAGCATAGACTGGGCGGGAGGCTACACCTTC.

The J gene is TRBJ1-4, the V gene TRBV5-1; 9 nucleotides line up with TRBD1. The germline CDR1 and CDR2 sequences are SGHRS and YFSETQ. Losses at the gene ends were 4 bases for V and 0 bases for J; bases not matched to a gene: 4. The CDR3 extends over 16 amino acids. DNA for the CDR3: TGCGCCAGCAGCCAGGGACAGGGTGCAACTAATGAAAAACTGTTTTTT. This codes for CASSQGQGATNEKLFF.

The chain joins TRBV4-1 to TRBJ2-5; D may be TRBD1 (6 bases). The ends were cut back, 2 bases at V and 7 bases at J, with 8 bases in the middle. Germline CDR1 is MGHRA and CDR2 is YSYEKL. The CDR3 spans 12 residues. The CDR3 sequence is CASSQTGSTQYF. The DNA for the CDR3 is TGCGCCAGCAGCCAAACAGGGTCGACCCAGTACTTC.

In its sample, this clone was seen a few times. The chain couples TRBV2 to TRBJ1-3, with 9 bases that match TRBD1. Per the germline V gene, CDR1 is SNHLY and CDR2 is FYNNEI. The CDR3 length is 15 residues. V lost 5 bases, J lost 4 bases, and 6 bases stayed unmatched. The DNA of the CDR3 is TGTGCCAGCAGTCGCCGGACAGGGGTGGGAAACACCATATATTTT. Translation: CASSRRTGVGNTIYF.

This chain joins TRBV11-2 and TRBJ1-2; 8 bases match TRBD1. Germline V gives CDR1 SGHAT, CDR2 FQNNGV. V shed 6 bases, J shed 2 bases, and the junction held 2 bases outside the gene matches. The CDR3 is made up of 13 amino acids. In DNA form, the CDR3 reads TGTGCCAGCAGTGCAGGGGGCAACTATGGCTACACCTTC. The encoded protein is CASSAGGNYGYTF. The complete variable domain, with remaining parts taken from reference TRBV11-2 and TRBJ1-2, reads EAGVAQSPRYKIIEKRQSVAFWCNPISGHATLYWYQQILGQGPKLLIQFQNNGVVDDSQLPKDRFSAERLKGVDSTLKIQPAKLEDSAVYLCASSAGGNYGYTFGSGTRLTVV.

The gene calls are TRBV7-3 and TRBJ1-3, with a tentative D call TRBD1 (5 bases). This CDR3 contains 14 residues. Deletions cut 2 bases from V and 1 base from J, with 6 bases between. Germline CDR1 SGHTA, CDR2 FQGTGA. The CDR3 spells CASSLSGSGNTIYF. As DNA, the CDR3 is TGTGCCAGCAGCTTATCAGGGTCTGGAAACACCATATATTTT.

The V call is TRBV6-5, the J call TRBJ1-4, with 8 bases that match TRBD1. CDR3 size: 15 residues. CDR1 MNHEY and CDR2 SVGAGI come from the germline V gene. After removal of 8 bases from V and 6 bases from J, the junction contained 11 bases not matched to a gene. The CDR3 loop is CASRRTGRGDEKLFF. CDR3 DNA: TGTGCCAGCCGAAGGACAGGGCGCGGGGATGAAAAACTGTTTTTT.

This clone came up once. The CDR3 nucleotides read TGTGCCAGCACCAGGGGGGACCCCGGGTCGACCCAGTACTTC. Translation: CASTRGDPGSTQYF. The chain uses TRBV6-5 and TRBJ2-5; a weak D match, TRBD1 (7 bases). Germline CDR1 MNHEY, CDR2 SVGAGI. V lost 7 bases and J lost 7, with 19 bases in between. CDR3 length: 14 residues.

The chain uses TRBV4-1 and TRBJ2-7, with D perhaps matching TRBD1 (6 bases). CDR3 length: 15 residues. The germline CDR1 and CDR2 sequences are MGHRA and YSYEKL. V was pared by 4 bases and J by 2 bases, with 15 bases between. The CDR3 region is CASSLRDTRTYEQYF. In DNA form, the CDR3 reads TGCGCCAGCAGCCTAAGGGACACACGGACCTACGAGCAGTACTTC.

V is TRBV2 and J is TRBJ1-2; 7 bases map to TRBD1. The CDR3 has 14 amino acids. V was pared by 6 bases and J by 5 bases, with 9 bases of the junction left unmatched. Germline V gene lookup returns CDR1 SNHLY and CDR2 FYNNEI. This CDR3 is CASSGDRQSYGYTF. CDR3 sequence (DNA): TGTGCCAGCAGCGGGGACAGACAAAGTTATGGCTACACCTTC.

The chain has TRBV9 and TRBJ2-5; TRBD2 might be the D (6 bases). Germline V gene lookup returns CDR1 SGDLS and CDR2 YYNGEE. V shed 3 bases and J shed 5 bases, with 14 bases lying between them. The CDR3 runs 14 residues. The CDR3 reads CASSAGTAGETQYF. CDR3 DNA: TGTGCCAGCAGCGCCGGGACTGCTGGGGAGACCCAGTACTTC.

The rearrangement links TRBV2 to TRBJ1-5; 8 positions agree with TRBD1. The CDR3 has 14 amino acids. V shed 3 bases, J shed 6 bases, and the junction held 4 bases outside the gene matches. Germline CDR1 reads SNHLY; CDR2 reads FYNNEI. The CDR3 nucleotides are TGTGCCAGCAGTGATGGACAGGGAACTCAGCCCCAGCATTTT. Encoded protein: CASSDGQGTQPQHF. Full variable domain (outside the CDR3, taken from reference TRBV2 and TRBJ1-5): EPEVTQTPSHQVTQMGQEVILRCVPISNHLYFYWYRQILGQKVEFLVSFYNNEISEKSEIFDDQFSVERPDGSNFTLKIRSTKLEDSAMYFCASSDGQGTQPQHFGDGTRLSIL.

J is TRBJ2-3 and V is TRBV4-3, with 11 bases fitting TRBD2. The CDR3 consists of 16 residues. Germline V gene sequence: CDR1 LGHNA, CDR2 YSLEER. V gave up 4 bases and J gave up 3 bases; unmatched junction bases: 6. The CDR3 loop is CASSPYSGGATDTQYF. DNA for the CDR3: TGCGCCAGCAGCCCTTATAGCGGGGGGGCGACAGATACGCAGTATTTT.

The chain links TRBV27 to TRBJ1-2, with no clear D. Trimming pared 0 bases from V and 9 bases from J, leaving 11 bases between. Germline CDR1 and CDR2: MNHEY and SMNVEV (reference sequence). This CDR3 has 13 amino acids. CDR3 sequence: CASSLSMGSRYTF. DNA of the CDR3: TGTGCCAGCAGTTTATCGATGGGCAGTCGCTACACCTTC.

This clone has only one observation. V usage is TRBV7-2 and J usage is TRBJ1-2, with TRBD1 identical over 7 bases. Germline loops: CDR1 SGHTA, CDR2 FQGNSA. The ends lost 4 bases at V and 3 bases at J; junction bases unmatched: 2. The CDR3 consists of 13 residues. As DNA, the CDR3 is TGTGCCAGCAGCTCTACAGGGGACTATGGCTACACCTTC. Translation: CASSSTGDYGYTF.

The chain carries TRBV13 and TRBJ2-7; TRBD1 matches 8 bases. From germline, CDR1 is PRHDT and CDR2 FYEKMQ (reference sequence). The CDR3 totals 15 residues. J gave up 3 bases and V 6 bases, and 10 bases lay outside the gene matches. The CDR3 region has the DNA TGTGCCAGCAGTTCCAGAGGGACAGGTCGCTACGAGCAGTACTTC. Translation: CASSSRGTGRYEQYF. The full variable domain, with the rest looked up from reference TRBV13 and TRBJ2-7, is AAGVIQSPRHLIKEKRETATLKCYPIPRHDTVYWYQQGPGQDPQFLISFYEKMQSDKGSIPDRFSAQQFSDYHSELNMSSLELGDSALYFCASSSRGTGRYEQYFGPGTRLTVT.

This clone was counted a single time. The J gene is TRBJ2-5, the V gene TRBV18; 11 bases match TRBD1. Trimming cost V 4 bases and J 0 bases; bases outside gene matches: 4. CDR3 size: 16 residues. CDR1 is KGHSH, CDR2 LQKENI, per germline. The CDR3, as DNA: TGTGCCAGCTCACAGGACAGGGGGCATAACCAAGAGACCCAGTACTTC. This sequence encodes CASSQDRGHNQETQYF.

V gene TRBV7-2 combines with J gene TRBJ1-5, with 7 positions matching TRBD1. The trim removed 1 base at V and 0 bases at J, leaving 6 bases unmatched. Per the germline V gene, CDR1 is SGHTA and CDR2 is FQGNSA. The CDR3 is made up of 17 amino acids. DNA of the CDR3: TGTGCCAGCAGCTTAGTGGCGGACAGGTATAGCAATCAGCCCCAGCATTTT. Residues: CASSLVADRYSNQPQHF. Supplemented by reference TRBV7-2 and TRBJ1-5, the full variable domain reads GAGVSQSPSNKVTEKGKDVELRCDPISGHTALYWYRQSLGQGLEFLIYFQGNSAPDKSGLPSDRFSAERTGGSVSTLTIQRTQQEDSAVYLCASSLVADRYSNQPQHFGDGTRLSIL.